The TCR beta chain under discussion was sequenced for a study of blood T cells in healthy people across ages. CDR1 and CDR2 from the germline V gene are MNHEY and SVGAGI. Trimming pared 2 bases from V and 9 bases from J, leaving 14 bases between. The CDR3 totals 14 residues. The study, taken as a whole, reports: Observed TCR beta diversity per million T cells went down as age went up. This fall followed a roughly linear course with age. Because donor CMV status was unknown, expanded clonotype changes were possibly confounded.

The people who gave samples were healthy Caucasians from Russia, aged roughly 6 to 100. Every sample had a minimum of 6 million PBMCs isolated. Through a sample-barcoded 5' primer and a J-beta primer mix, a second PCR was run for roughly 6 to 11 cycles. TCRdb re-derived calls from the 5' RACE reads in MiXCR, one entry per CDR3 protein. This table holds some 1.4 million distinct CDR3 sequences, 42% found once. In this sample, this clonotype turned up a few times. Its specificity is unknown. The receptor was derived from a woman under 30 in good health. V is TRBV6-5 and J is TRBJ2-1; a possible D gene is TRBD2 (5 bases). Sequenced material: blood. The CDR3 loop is CASSYLSSRAEQFF. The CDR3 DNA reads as TGTGCCAGCAGTTACCTCTCCTCGAGGGCTGAGCAGTTCTTC.